This TCR beta chain was captured by sequencing in a study of blood T cell repertoires in COVID-19. Study details: Spain, Italy and the United States supplied samples that represented acute and convalescent COVID-19.

Clones were sequenced by immunoSEQ multiplex PCR, and TCRdb holds only the in-frame ones, with some missing. The repertoire includes around 130,000 clones, about nine tenths of them detected once, and 2.5% sits in the top ten. V was shortened by 3 bases and J by 0 bases, with 9 bases between the two germline ends. The CDR3 spans 15 residues. Germline CDR1 SGHRS, CDR2 YFSETQ. The sequencing sample was made of peripheral blood. The gene calls are TRBV5-1 and TRBJ1-4; D unclear. The clonotype was recovered from a human donor with COVID-19, enrolled during active disease. The donor label of this sample is uncertain. CDR3 coding DNA: TGCGCCAGCAGCTCGACACCCGCAACTAATGAAAAACTGTTTTTT. Translated: CASSSTPATNEKLFF.